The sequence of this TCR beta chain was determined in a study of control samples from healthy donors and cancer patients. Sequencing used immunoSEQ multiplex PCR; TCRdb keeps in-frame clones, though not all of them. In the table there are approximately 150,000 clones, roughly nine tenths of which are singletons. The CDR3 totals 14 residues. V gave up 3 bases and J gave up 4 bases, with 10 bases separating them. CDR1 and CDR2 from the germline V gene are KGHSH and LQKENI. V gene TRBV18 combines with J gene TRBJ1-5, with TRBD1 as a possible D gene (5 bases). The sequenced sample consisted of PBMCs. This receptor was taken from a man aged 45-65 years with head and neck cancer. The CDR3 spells CASSPQGVNQPQHF. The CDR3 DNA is TGTGCCAGCTCACCCCAGGGCGTGAATCAGCCCCAGCATTTT.